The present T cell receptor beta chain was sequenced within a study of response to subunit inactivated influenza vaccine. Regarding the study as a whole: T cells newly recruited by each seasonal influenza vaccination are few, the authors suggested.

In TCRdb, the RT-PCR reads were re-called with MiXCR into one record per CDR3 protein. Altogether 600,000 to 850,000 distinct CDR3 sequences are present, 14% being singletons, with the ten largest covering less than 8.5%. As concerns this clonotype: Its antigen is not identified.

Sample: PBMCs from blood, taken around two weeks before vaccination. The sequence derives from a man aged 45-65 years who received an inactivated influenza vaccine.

The CDR3 coding sequence is TGTGCCAGCAGTCCCCGGGACCAAGAGGACATTCAGTACTTC. Translation: CASSPRDQEDIQYF. The chain employs TRBV27 and TRBJ2-4; D may be TRBD1 or TRBD2 (5 bases each). V gave up 5 bases and J gave up 8 bases, with 16 bases separating them. The CDR3 consists of 14 residues. The germline V gene encodes CDR1 MNHEY and CDR2 SMNVEV (reference sequence).